Given below is one T cell receptor beta chain in context. Its antigen is unknown. This record comes from a study of breast tumors, draining lymph nodes, adjacent tissues. Whole-study findings and limits: Tumor and nontumor repertoires were significantly more similar in luminal-like than in basal-like breast cancer. Data fit most tumor T cells coming from lymph node, expanding in tumor. Tumor T cell lymph node origin was a supported hypothesis, not proven. Tumors had less TCR diversity than lymph nodes, more than nontumor tissue.

TCRdb passed the multiplex PCR reads through MiXCR, listing each CDR3 protein once. Seen here are roughly 23,000 distinct CDR3 sequences, approximately 61% observed once, and the top ten hold approximately 21%. This TCR came from a female donor with breast cancer. Some clones in this sample may be carry-over from other donors' samples. The specimen sequenced was tumor-adjacent breast tissue.

CDR3 in amino acids: CATESGGALADTQYF. The CDR3 coding sequence is TGTGCCACCGAGAGCGGGGGGGCATTGGCAGATACGCAGTATTTT. The chain carries TRBV24-1 and TRBJ2-3; 10 bases agree with TRBD2. Germline-derived CDR1 and CDR2 are KGHDR and SFDVKD. This CDR3 has 15 amino acids. V dropped 9 bases and J dropped 4; count of bases not matched to a gene: 9.